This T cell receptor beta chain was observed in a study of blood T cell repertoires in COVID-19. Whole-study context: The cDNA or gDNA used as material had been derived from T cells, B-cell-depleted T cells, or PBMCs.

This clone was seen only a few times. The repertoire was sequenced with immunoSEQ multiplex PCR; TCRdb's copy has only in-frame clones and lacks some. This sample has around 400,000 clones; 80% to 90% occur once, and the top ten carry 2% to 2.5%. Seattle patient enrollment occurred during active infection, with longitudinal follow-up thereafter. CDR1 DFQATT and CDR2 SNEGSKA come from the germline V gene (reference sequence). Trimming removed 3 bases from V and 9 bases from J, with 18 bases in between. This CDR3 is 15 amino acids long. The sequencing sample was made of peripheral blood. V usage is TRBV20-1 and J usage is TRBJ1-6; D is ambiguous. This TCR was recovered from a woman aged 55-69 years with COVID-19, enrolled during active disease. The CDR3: CSASRLAGLRSPLHF. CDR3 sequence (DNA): TGCAGTGCTAGTCGCCTGGCGGGTCTTCGTTCACCCCTCCACTTT.